Reported below is one T cell receptor beta chain. What it binds is not known. The sample is drawn from a study of blood T cells in healthy people across ages. Then a second PCR, running about 6 to 11 cycles, was carried out with a sample-barcoded 5' primer and a J-beta primer mix. TCRdb fed the 5' RACE reads into MiXCR, producing one record per CDR3 protein. The repertoire holds 1.2 million to 1.5 million distinct CDR3 sequences, 59% seen once, with over 5.5% in the top ten. Overall study results and limits: When set beside aged donors, long-lived donors presented more naive CD4+ cells and higher diversity.

The CDR3 has 11 residues. The germline CDR1 and CDR2 sequences are DFQATT and SNEGSKA (reference sequence). V was pared by 4 bases and J by 6 bases, with 8 bases between. The chain joins TRBV20-1 to TRBJ2-3; D is uncertain. Source material: blood. The receptor was isolated from a man aged 18 to 30 in good health. CDR3 sequence reads: CSANPRDTQYF. CDR3 coding DNA: TGCAGTGCTAACCCGCGGGATACGCAGTATTTT.